Sequencing of this T cell receptor beta chain was carried out in a study of T cell responses to AZD1222 COVID-19 vaccine. In the study overall: Second doses that came at about 4 or about 12 weeks were put together.

On this clone itself: Its specificity is not known.

Study results and limitations: White British donors predominated, females outnumbered males, and clonal diversity was possibly underestimated. With two AZD1222 doses given, Spike-specific TCR breadth and depth both rose.

TCRdb keeps only in-frame clones here, not all; method: immunoSEQ multiplex PCR. The sample carries around 100,000 clones, around 94% recorded once. This CDR3 is 16 amino acids long. Germline V gene sequence: CDR1 SGHTA, CDR2 FQGNSA. With 5 bases clipped from V and 3 bases from J, the junction kept 10 bases outside the gene matches. The TCR sequence derives from an adult in good health. The V gene is TRBV7-2, the J gene TRBJ1-5; 7 nucleotides align to TRBD1. Sequenced here: peripheral blood, sampled on day 0 of AZD1222 vaccination. For the CDR3, the DNA is TGTGCCAGCAGCGAGGACAGGTCTCCATCCAATCAGCCCCAGCATTTT. Translation gives CASSEDRSPSNQPQHF.